The 2 T cell receptor beta chains reported below all come from one sample, sequenced in a study of CD8 T cells in ankylosing spondylitis. TCRdb processed the 5' RACE reads anew with MiXCR; each CDR3 protein has one entry. The sample lists about 140,000 distinct CDR3 sequences, 25% to 35% occurring once. Sequenced material: synovial fluid, either unsorted or a sorted T cell fraction (not recorded which). All receptors derive from a male donor with ankylosing spondylitis.

The V call is TRBV12-3 or TRBV12-4, the J call TRBJ2-1, with D tentatively TRBD1 or TRBD2 (6 bases each). The CDR3 is 18 amino acids. V lost 2 bases to trimming and J lost 4 bases, with 21 bases between them. The chain's CDR3 is CASSLRVGGPSSYNEQFF. CDR3 DNA: TGTGCCAGCAGTTTAAGGGTTGGGGGGCCCTCAAGTTACAATGAGCAGTTCTTC.

The chain recombines TRBV4-1 with TRBJ1-6, with no clear D. The germline CDR1 and CDR2 sequences are MGHRA and YSYEKL. The CDR3 covers 13 residues. Trimming pared 1 base from V and 11 bases from J, leaving 9 bases between. In DNA form, the CDR3 reads TGCGCCAGCAGCCAAGGCGTGACCACACCCCTCCACTTT. Translation: CASSQGVTTPLHF.